These 8 T cell receptor beta chains share one sample of origin, sequenced in a study of T cells after posttransplantation cyclophosphamide. Sequencing was performed with immunoSEQ multiplex PCR; in TCRdb, only in-frame clones are kept and a portion is missing. The repertoire shows fewer than 40,000 clones, none seen only once; the top ten take about 4.2%. Sequencing input: PBMCs. The receptors stem from a woman in her forties or fifties in good health and a related stem cell transplant donor.

This clone has at least ten counts. The chain uses TRBV6-1 and TRBJ2-7; D might be TRBD2 (6 bases). V lost 7 bases and J 5 bases, leaving 15 bases between the germline ends. The CDR3 has 13 residues. The germline CDR1 and CDR2 sequences are MNHNS and SASEGT. The CDR3 bases are TGTGCCAGCAAGGCTAGCGTCCTTGACGAGCAGTACTTC. It specifies CASKASVLDEQYF.

Ten or more counts support this clone. J is TRBJ1-1 and V is TRBV9, with D hard to call. This CDR3 comprises 14 residues. CDR1 SGDLS and CDR2 YYNGEE come from the germline V gene. V was clipped by 0 bases and J by 2 bases, with 8 bases between them. CDR3 in amino acids: CASSVDYGNTEAFF. DNA for the CDR3: TGTGCCAGCAGCGTAGATTACGGTAACACTGAAGCTTTCTTT. The full variable domain, with the rest looked up from reference TRBV9 and TRBJ1-1, is DSGVTQTPKHLITATGQRVTLRCSPRSGDLSVYWYQQSLDQGLQFLIQYYNGEERAKGNILERFSAQQFPDLHSELNLSSLELGDSALYFCASSVDYGNTEAFFGQGTRLTVV.

Many counts were recorded for this clone. The rearrangement uses TRBV5-1 and TRBJ2-7; D possibly corresponds to TRBD2 (6 bases). Trimming shortened V by 2 bases and J by 6 bases, and 18 bases separated the two germline ends. Germline values: CDR1 SGHRS, CDR2 YFSETQ. This CDR3 is 15 amino acids long. CDR3 sequence: CASSLVTRMGREQYF. Here the CDR3 DNA reads TGCGCCAGCAGCTTAGTGACTAGGATGGGTCGCGAGCAGTACTTC. Full variable domain (rest looked up from reference TRBV5-1 and TRBJ2-7): KAGVTQTPRYLIKTRGQQVTLSCSPISGHRSVSWYQQTPGQGLQFLFEYFSETQRNKGNFPGRFSGRQFSNSRSEMNVSTLELGDSALYLCASSLVTRMGREQYFGPGTRLTVT.

This clone was observed many times. The CDR3 here is CASSLNGYQPQHF. The CDR3 nucleotides read TGTGCCAGCAGCTTAAACGGGTATCAGCCCCAGCATTTT. The chain is built from TRBV7-3 and TRBJ1-5; D unclear. The CDR3 loop spans 13 amino acids. V was trimmed by 1 base and J by 5 bases, leaving 6 bases between them. Looked up from germline, CDR1 is SGHTA and CDR2 is FQGTGA. Full variable domain (rest looked up from reference TRBV7-3 and TRBJ1-5): GAGVSQTPSNKVTEKGKYVELRCDPISGHTALYWYRQSLGQGPEFLIYFQGTGAADDSGLPNDRFFAVRPEGSVSTLKIQRTERGDSAVYLCASSLNGYQPQHFGDGTRLSIL.

This clone was seen at least ten times. This sequence joins TRBV9 and TRBJ2-7; TRBD1 matches at 7 bases. Germline CDR1 and CDR2: SGDLS and YYNGEE. The CDR3 has 15 residues. V was clipped by 3 bases and J by 0 bases; unmatched bases: 6. The CDR3, as DNA: TGTGCCAGCAGCGCGGGACAGTCGAGCTCCTACGAGCAGTACTTC. It is translated as CASSAGQSSSYEQYF.

Ten or more counts support this clone. The V call is TRBV7-6, the J call TRBJ1-1; D might be TRBD1 (6 bases). V was cut by 5 bases and J by 4 bases, with 14 bases left in between. The CDR3 contains 14 residues. Germline CDR1 reads SGHVS; CDR2 reads FNYEAQ. This CDR3 reads CASSPTRGGTEAFF. CDR3 DNA sequence: TGTGCCAGCAGCCCCACGAGGGGGGGCACTGAAGCTTTCTTT.

This clone has ten or more counts. The rearrangement uses TRBV14 and TRBJ2-7; maybe TRBD1 (7 bases). CDR1 and CDR2 from the germline V gene are SGHDN and FVKESK. The V end lost 2 bases, the J end lost 1 base, and 15 bases lay between the germline ends. The CDR3 has 16 residues. The CDR3 sequence is CASSQRLGTESYEQYF. The CDR3 DNA sequence: TGTGCCAGCAGCCAACGACTAGGGACAGAGTCCTACGAGCAGTACTTC.

Many counts were recorded for this clone. The V gene is TRBV6-6, the J gene TRBJ2-7; 9 positions match TRBD1. The CDR3 consists of 15 residues. Germline V gives CDR1 MNHNY, CDR2 SVGAGI (reference sequence). Unmatched junction bases numbered 13, after V lost 10 bases and J lost 3 bases. The CDR3 spells CATSAPGQGSYEQYF. CDR3 nucleotide sequence: TGTGCCACCTCCGCCCCGGGACAGGGAAGCTACGAGCAGTACTTC.